Listed here are 16 T cell receptor beta chains from one sample, sequenced in a study of blood T cells in healthy people across ages. Sample-barcoded 5' priming and a J-beta primer mix drove a second PCR of 7 to 11 cycles. TCRdb redid the calling of the 5' RACE reads with MiXCR, one entry per CDR3 protein. The sample carries 980,000 or so distinct CDR3 sequences, roughly 50% recorded once. The sample consisted of blood. All receptors derive from a man aged 25 to 45 in good health.

Many counts were recorded for this clonotype. The rearrangement uses TRBV11-3 and TRBJ2-5; possible D gene TRBD1, 7 bases. The end of the DNA is better explained by TRBJ2-7, so the J call may be wrong. CDR1 and CDR2 from the germline V gene are SGHNT and YENEEA. This CDR3 is 14 amino acids long. The CDR3 DNA follows: TGTGCCAGCAGCTTAGATCCAGGGGGGTACGAGCAGTACTTC. This codes for CASSLDPGGYEQYF.

The count of this clonotype is one. The chain employs TRBV29-1 and TRBJ2-7; TRBD1 matches at 9 bases. The germline V gene has CDR1 SQVTM and CDR2 ANQGSEA. The CDR3 is 14 amino acids. The V segment lost 2 bases and the J segment 3 bases; nucleotides outside the gene matches: 5. The DNA for the CDR3 is TGCAGCGTTGAAATGCGACAGGGGGTCTACGAGCAGTACTTC. Translated: CSVEMRQGVYEQYF.

The rearrangement links TRBV28 to TRBJ2-6; D perhaps matches TRBD1 (5 bases). In germline, CDR1 is MDHEN, CDR2 SYDVKM. V was cut by 3 bases and J by 3 bases, with 18 bases left in between. This CDR3 has 18 residues. This CDR3 is CASSLGFKGPLGANVLTF. CDR3 bases: TGTGCCAGCAGTTTGGGTTTCAAGGGGCCCCTTGGGGCCAACGTCCTGACTTTC.

In nucleotides, the CDR3 is TGTGCCAGCAGCTTAGTATTCGGCAGGGCATGTGGCGAGCAGTACTTC. Amino acid sequence: CASSLVFGRACGEQYF. V and J are TRBV7-9 and TRBJ2-7; possible D gene TRBD1, 5 bases. In germline, CDR1 is SEHNR, CDR2 FQNEAQ (reference sequence). CDR3 length equals 16 residues. With 1 base removed from V and 6 bases from J, the gap between germline ends came to 19 bases.

The chain joins TRBV7-2 to TRBJ1-1; D remains unclear. Deletions cut 5 bases from V and 5 bases from J, with 12 bases between. The CDR3 has 13 residues. Germline V CDR1 and CDR2: SGHTA, FQGNSA. CDR3 sequence reads: CASSLQTRTEAFF. CDR3 bases: TGTGCCAGCAGCCTCCAGACGCGGACTGAAGCTTTCTTT.

Only a few counts were recorded for this clonotype. The chain has TRBV28 and TRBJ2-1; 7 bases match TRBD1. The ends lost 7 bases at V and 2 bases at J; junction bases unmatched: 5. CDR1 is MDHEN, CDR2 SYDVKM, per germline. The CDR3 totals 14 residues. The CDR3 region is CASKTGDPYNEQFF. The CDR3 nucleotides are TGTGCCAGCAAAACAGGGGACCCCTACAATGAGCAGTTCTTC. Using reference TRBV28 and TRBJ2-1 for the parts outside the CDR3, the full variable domain is DVKVTQSSRYLVKRTGEKVFLECVQDMDHENMFWYRQDPGLGLRLIYFSYDVKMKEKGDIPEGYSVSREKKERFSLILESASTNQTSMYLCASKTGDPYNEQFFGPGTRLTVL.

The chain has TRBV20-1 and TRBJ1-5, with 9 nucleotides matching TRBD1. The germline V gene has CDR1 DFQATT and CDR2 SNEGSKA (reference sequence). The CDR3 spans 14 residues. V shed 6 bases, J shed 6 bases, and the junction held 9 bases outside the gene matches. The CDR3 bases are TGCAGTGCCCCCGGGACAGGGTCTATTCAGCCCCAGCATTTT. Amino acid sequence: CSAPGTGSIQPQHF.

In its sample, this clonotype was seen once. The rearrangement links TRBV6-2 or TRBV6-3 to TRBJ1-5, with no clear D. CDR3 size: 13 residues. V was pared by 6 bases and J by 4 bases, with 10 bases between. CDR1 and CDR2 (germline): MNHEY, SVGEGT. The CDR3 sequence: CASRGLNNQPQHF. For the CDR3, the DNA is TGTGCCAGCAGGGGGTTGAATAATCAGCCCCAGCATTTT.

The chain links TRBV12-3 or TRBV12-4 to TRBJ1-5; unclear D gene. V lost 6 bases to trimming and J lost 9 bases, with 18 bases between them. This CDR3 spans 14 amino acids. The CDR3 DNA reads TGTGCCAGCAGCCACCGGGCTCACGCCGGGCCCCAGCATTTT. It translates to CASSHRAHAGPQHF.

The chain is built from TRBV20-1 and TRBJ1-3; 10 nucleotides match TRBD1. The CDR3 has 14 amino acids. Germline V gene data show CDR1 as DFQATT and CDR2 as SNEGSKA (reference sequence). The trim removed 5 bases at V and 8 bases at J, leaving 9 bases unmatched. CDR3 coding DNA: TGCAGTGCTGGGGCGGGACAGGGGTCGGACACCATATATTTT. The encoded protein is CSAGAGQGSDTIYF.

This sequence joins TRBV20-1 and TRBJ2-5; no firm D call. Gene TRBJ2-7 matches the end of the DNA better, so the J call may be wrong. This CDR3 is 13 amino acids long. Germline CDR1 and CDR2: DFQATT and SNEGSKA (reference sequence). In nucleotides, the CDR3 is TGCAGTGCTAAAAAGGACCCAACCTACGAGCAGTACTTC. As protein: CSAKKDPTYEQYF.

This clonotype occurred many times. At one boundary the junction diverges from the germline segment, which might be a read error. The chain recombines TRBV5-1 with TRBJ2-1; 7 bases match TRBD1. Per germline, CDR1 SGHRS and CDR2 YFSETQ. The CDR3 has 15 amino acids. CDR3 in amino acids: CASSLGQSSYNEQFF. In DNA, the CDR3 is TGTGCCAGCAGCTTGGGACAGAGCTCCTACAATGAGCAGTTCTTC. The full variable domain, with the rest looked up from reference TRBV5-1 and TRBJ2-1, is KAGVTQTPRYLIKTRGQQVTLSCSPISGHRSVSWYQQTPGQGLQFLFEYFSETQRNKGNFPGRFSGRQFSNSRSEMNVSTLELGDSALYLCASSLGQSSYNEQFFGPGTRLTVL.

The chain couples TRBV7-9 to TRBJ2-3; 10 bases map to TRBD2. The ends lost 0 bases at V and 2 bases at J; junction bases unmatched: 5. Germline V CDR1 and CDR2: SEHNR, FQNEAQ (reference sequence). The CDR3 is 17 amino acids. CDR3 in DNA: TGTGCCAGCAGCTTAGCTACTAGCGGGGTTAACACAGATACGCAGTATTTT. This encodes CASSLATSGVNTDTQYF.

This clonotype was detected only a few times. The chain has TRBV10-3 and TRBJ1-1; 8 bases align to TRBD1. The CDR3 covers 15 residues. V shed 6 bases, J shed 0 bases, and the junction held 6 bases outside the gene matches. Germline V gene lookup returns CDR1 ENHRY and CDR2 SYGVKD. The CDR3 region has the DNA TGTGCCATCAGGGAAGGACAGGGATTGAACACTGAAGCTTTCTTT. It specifies CAIREGQGLNTEAFF.

As concerns this clonotype: The germline gene is not matched at one end of the junction; a read error may be the cause. V usage is TRBV9 and J usage is TRBJ1-2, with D unresolved. The CDR3 totals 13 residues. CDR1 is SGDLS and CDR2 is YYNGEE in the germline V gene. The CDR3 reads CAGSVGFLDGYTF. CDR3 DNA sequence: TGTGCCGGCAGCGTAGGGTTCCTGGATGGCTACACCTTC.

The gene calls are TRBV3-1 and TRBJ1-2; weak D call: TRBD1 (5 bases). The germline V and J ends were trimmed by 0 bases and 3 bases, with 8 bases remaining between them. The germline V gene encodes CDR1 LGHDT and CDR2 YNNKEL (reference sequence). The CDR3 spans 14 residues. The CDR3 here is CASSQDGGYYGYTF. The CDR3, as DNA: TGTGCCAGCAGCCAAGATGGGGGATACTATGGCTACACCTTC.